These 10 T cell receptor beta chains originate from one sample sequenced in a study of blood T cells in healthy people across ages. A second PCR of about 6 to 11 cycles used a sample-barcoded 5' primer and a J-beta primer mix. TCRdb passed the 5' RACE reads through MiXCR, listing each CDR3 protein once. This table holds roughly 1,100,000 distinct CDR3 sequences, approximately 25% found once. These sequences were also reported in another study, on T cells of mothers and their children.

The source material was blood. Every receptor here comes from a girl aged 2 to 10 in good health.

V and J are TRBV4-1 and TRBJ2-5; 8 bases agree with TRBD2. The CDR3 loop spans 15 amino acids. V shed 4 bases and J 2 bases; nucleotides not matched to a gene: 6. Germline V gene data show CDR1 as MGHRA and CDR2 as YSYEKL. The CDR3 here is CASSRSGSAQETQYF. The CDR3 nucleotides are TGCGCCAGCAGCCGAAGCGGGAGCGCACAAGAGACCCAGTACTTC.

This clonotype was seen a handful of times. The V and J genes are TRBV9 and TRBJ2-1, with D unresolved. With 3 bases removed from V and 8 bases from J, the gap between germline ends came to 9 bases. Germline V gene data show CDR1 as SGDLS and CDR2 as YYNGEE. The CDR3 has 12 amino acids. In DNA form, the CDR3 reads TGTGCCAGCAGCGGGATAGACGATGAGCAGTTCTTC. Translation: CASSGIDDEQFF. Combining the CDR3 with reference TRBV9 and TRBJ2-1 gives the whole variable domain DSGVTQTPKHLITATGQRVTLRCSPRSGDLSVYWYQQSLDQGLQFLIQYYNGEERAKGNILERFSAQQFPDLHSELNLSSLELGDSALYFCASSGIDDEQFFGPGTRLTVL.

As to this clonotype: The missing conserved phenylalanine or tryptophan at the end of this CDR3 makes a read error likely. The V call is TRBV24-1, the J call TRBJ1-1, with D uncertain. The germline V gene has CDR1 KGHDR and CDR2 SFDVKD. The CDR3 is 13 amino acids. The CDR3 reads CATSDHLNAEAFL. The CDR3 nucleotides read TGTGCCACCAGCGACCATTTGAACGCTGAAGCTTTCCTT.

This clonotype has only a few counts. This chain uses TRBV4-1 with TRBJ2-5, with D tentatively TRBD1 (6 bases). The J call is uncertain, as TRBJ2-1 better fits the DNA end. Germline V gene data show CDR1 as MGHRA and CDR2 as YSYEKL. The CDR3 sequence is 15 residues long. The CDR3 coding sequence is TGCGCCAGCAGCCAACTAACAGGGTCCTTGAGTGAGCAGTTCTTC. This encodes CASSQLTGSLSEQFF.

The gene calls are TRBV29-1 and TRBJ1-5; D is uncertain. Germline CDR1 reads SQVTM; CDR2 reads ANQGSEA. V lost 4 bases and J 3 bases, leaving 7 bases between the germline ends. The CDR3 runs to 12 residues. For the CDR3, the DNA is TGCAGCGTTGGATCCACCAATCAGCCCCAGCATTTT. Translated, it gives CSVGSTNQPQHF.

This chain connects TRBV7-2 to TRBJ2-1, with TRBD2 identical over 7 bases. Germline V CDR1 and CDR2: SGHTA, FQGNSA. V lost 1 base to trimming and J lost 4 bases; unmatched junction nucleotides: 4. The CDR3 totals 15 residues. The CDR3 spells CASSLERGEYNEQFF. The CDR3 DNA follows: TGTGCCAGCAGCTTAGAGCGGGGAGAATACAATGAGCAGTTCTTC.

This clonotype was found a few times. The chain carries TRBV5-1 and TRBJ2-7; 7 bases map to TRBD1. The CDR3 consists of 13 residues. Trimming took 5 bases from V and 5 from J; bases not matched to a gene: 7. Looked up from germline, CDR1 is SGHRS and CDR2 is YFSETQ. CDR3 coding DNA: TGCGCCAGCAGTTTGTGGACAGGCGACGAGCAGTACTTC. Residues: CASSLWTGDEQYF.

The CDR3 loop reads CSVAGTYSSYEQYF. The CDR3 nucleotides read TGCAGCGTTGCTGGGACCTACAGCTCCTACGAGCAGTACTTC. The chain uses TRBV29-1 and TRBJ2-7, with D possibly called TRBD1 or TRBD2 (5 bases each). Germline V lookup: CDR1 SQVTM, CDR2 ANQGSEA. V lost 4 bases and J lost 0, with 13 bases in between. The CDR3 consists of 14 residues.

This chain joins TRBV5-5 and TRBJ2-2, with D possibly TRBD2 on 5 matching bases. CDR1 and CDR2 from the germline V gene are SGHKS and YYEKEE (reference sequence). The CDR3 length is 14 residues. V lost 4 bases and J 2 bases, leaving 9 bases between the germline ends. Here the CDR3 reads CASSPGINTGELFF. CDR3 in DNA: TGTGCCAGCAGCCCCGGGATTAACACCGGGGAGCTGTTTTTT.

This clonotype was seen a few times. This rearrangement joins TRBV5-1 to TRBJ2-2; D remains unclear. Trimming took off 1 base at V and 2 bases at J, with 9 bases between the two ends. Germline V gene lookup returns CDR1 SGHRS and CDR2 YFSETQ. The CDR3 has 15 residues. Here the CDR3 reads CASSLLPGNTGELFF. CDR3 coding DNA: TGCGCCAGCAGCTTGTTACCCGGAAACACCGGGGAGCTGTTTTTT.